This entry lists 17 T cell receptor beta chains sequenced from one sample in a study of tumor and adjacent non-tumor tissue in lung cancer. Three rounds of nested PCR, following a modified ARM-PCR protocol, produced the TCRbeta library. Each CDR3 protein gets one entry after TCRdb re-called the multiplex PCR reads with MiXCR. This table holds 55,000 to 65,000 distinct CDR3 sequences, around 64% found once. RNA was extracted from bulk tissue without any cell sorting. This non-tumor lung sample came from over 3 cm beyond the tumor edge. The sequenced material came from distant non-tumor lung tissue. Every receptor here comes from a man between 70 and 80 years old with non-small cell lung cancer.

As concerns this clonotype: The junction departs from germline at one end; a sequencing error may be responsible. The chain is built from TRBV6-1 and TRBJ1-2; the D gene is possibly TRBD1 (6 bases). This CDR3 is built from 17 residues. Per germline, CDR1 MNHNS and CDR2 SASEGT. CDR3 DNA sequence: TGTGCCGGCAGCAAATCCCCCGACGGACAGTGGGCAGGTGGTTACACCTTC. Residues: CAGSKSPDGQWAGGYTF.

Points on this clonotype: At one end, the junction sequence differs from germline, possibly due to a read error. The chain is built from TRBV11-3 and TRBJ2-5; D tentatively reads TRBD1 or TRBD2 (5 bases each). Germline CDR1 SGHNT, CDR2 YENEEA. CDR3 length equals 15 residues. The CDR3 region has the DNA TGTGCCAGCGGCCCTGGGGGATGGGTCCAAGAGACTCAGTACTTC. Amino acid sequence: CASGPGGWVQETQYF. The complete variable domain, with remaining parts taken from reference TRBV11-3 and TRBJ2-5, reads EAGVVQSPRYKIIEKKQPVAFWCNPISGHNTLYWYLQNLGQGPELLIRYENEEAVDDSQLPKDRFSAERLKGVDSTLKIQPAELGDSAVYLCASGPGGWVQETQYFGPGTRLLVL.

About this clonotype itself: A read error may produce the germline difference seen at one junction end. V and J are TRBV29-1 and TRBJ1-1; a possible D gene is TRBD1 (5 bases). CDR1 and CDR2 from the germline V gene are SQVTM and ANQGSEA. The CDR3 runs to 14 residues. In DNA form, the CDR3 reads TGCAGCGTTGAGGATCAGGCGAAGGACACTGAAGCTCTCTTT. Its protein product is CSVEDQAKDTEALF. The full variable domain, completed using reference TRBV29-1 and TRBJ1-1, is SAVISQKPSRDICQRGTSLTIQCQVDSQVTMMFWYRQQPGQSLTLIATANQGSEATYESGFVIDKFPISRPNLTFSTLTVSNMSPEDSSIYLCSVEDQAKDTEALFGQGTRLTVV.

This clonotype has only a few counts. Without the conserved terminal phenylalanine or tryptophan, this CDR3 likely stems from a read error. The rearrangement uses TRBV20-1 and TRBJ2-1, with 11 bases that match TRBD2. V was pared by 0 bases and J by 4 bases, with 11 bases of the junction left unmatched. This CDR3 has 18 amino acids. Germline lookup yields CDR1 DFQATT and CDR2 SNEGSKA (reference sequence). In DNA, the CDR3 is TGCAGTGCTAGAGACGCATCACAGACTAGCGGGACTTACAATGAGCAGTTCCTC. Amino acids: CSARDASQTSGTYNEQFL.

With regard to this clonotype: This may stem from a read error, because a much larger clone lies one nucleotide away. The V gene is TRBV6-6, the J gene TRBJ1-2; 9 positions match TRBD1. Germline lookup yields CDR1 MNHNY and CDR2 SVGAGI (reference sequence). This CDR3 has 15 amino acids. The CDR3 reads CASIYTRTGADGYTF. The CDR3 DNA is TGTGCCAGCATTTACACAAGGACAGGGGCAGATGGCTACACCTTC.

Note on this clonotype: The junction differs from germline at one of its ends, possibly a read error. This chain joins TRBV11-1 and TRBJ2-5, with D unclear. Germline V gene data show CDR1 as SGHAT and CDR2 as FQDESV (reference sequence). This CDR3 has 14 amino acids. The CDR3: CASALGDPQETQYF. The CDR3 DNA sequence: TGTGCCAGCGCCCTGGGTGATCCACAAGAGACCCAATACTTC.

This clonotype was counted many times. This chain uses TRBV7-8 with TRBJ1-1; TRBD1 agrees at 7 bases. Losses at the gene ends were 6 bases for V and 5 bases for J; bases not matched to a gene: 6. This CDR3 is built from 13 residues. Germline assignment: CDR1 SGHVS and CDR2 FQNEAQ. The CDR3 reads CASRSTGVTEAFF. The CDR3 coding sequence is TGTGCCAGCAGGTCCACAGGGGTAACTGAAGCTTTCTTT.

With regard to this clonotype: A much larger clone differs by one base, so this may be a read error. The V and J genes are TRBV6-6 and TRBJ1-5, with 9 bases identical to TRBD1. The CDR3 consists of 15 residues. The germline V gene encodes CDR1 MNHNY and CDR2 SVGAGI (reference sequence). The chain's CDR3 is CVSSYRDRANQPQHF. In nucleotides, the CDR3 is TGTGTCAGCAGTTACAGGGACAGGGCGAATCAGCCCCAGCATTTT.

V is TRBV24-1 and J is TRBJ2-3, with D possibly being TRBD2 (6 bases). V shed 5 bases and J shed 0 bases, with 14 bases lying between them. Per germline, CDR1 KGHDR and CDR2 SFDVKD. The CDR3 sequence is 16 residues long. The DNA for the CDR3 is TGTGCCACCAGTGCTTCTAGCGAGTCCAGCACAGATACGCAGTATTTT. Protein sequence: CATSASSESSTDTQYF.

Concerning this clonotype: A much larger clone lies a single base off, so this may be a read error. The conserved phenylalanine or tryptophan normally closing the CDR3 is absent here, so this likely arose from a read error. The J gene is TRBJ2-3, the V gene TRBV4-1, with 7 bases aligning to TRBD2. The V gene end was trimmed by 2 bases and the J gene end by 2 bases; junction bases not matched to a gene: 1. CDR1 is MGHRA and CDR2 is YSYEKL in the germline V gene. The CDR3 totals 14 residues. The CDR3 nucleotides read TGCGCCAGCAGCCAACTAGCGGACACAGATACGCAGTATTAT. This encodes CASSQLADTDTQYY.

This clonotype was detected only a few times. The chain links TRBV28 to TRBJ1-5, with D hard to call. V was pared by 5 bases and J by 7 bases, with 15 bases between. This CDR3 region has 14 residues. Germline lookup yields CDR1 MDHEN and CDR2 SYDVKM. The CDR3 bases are TGTGCCAGCAGTCCCCCTGGCGGTGACCAGCCCCAGCATTTT. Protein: CASSPPGGDQPQHF. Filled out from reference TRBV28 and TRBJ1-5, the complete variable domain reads DVKVTQSSRYLVKRTGEKVFLECVQDMDHENMFWYRQDPGLGLRLIYFSYDVKMKEKGDIPEGYSVSREKKERFSLILESASTNQTSMYLCASSPPGGDQPQHFGDGTRLSIL.

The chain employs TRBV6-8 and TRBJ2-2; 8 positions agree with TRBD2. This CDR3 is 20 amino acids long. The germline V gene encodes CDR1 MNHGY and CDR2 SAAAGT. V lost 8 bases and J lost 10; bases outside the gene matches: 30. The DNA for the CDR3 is TGTGCCAGCGACAATACTCCGGGACTAGTGGGGGGGGAGAACACAGTGGAGCTGTTTTTT. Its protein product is CASDNTPGLVGGENTVELFF.

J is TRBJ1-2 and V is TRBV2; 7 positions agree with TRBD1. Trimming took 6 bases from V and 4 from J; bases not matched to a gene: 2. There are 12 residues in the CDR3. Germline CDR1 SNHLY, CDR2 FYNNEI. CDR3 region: CASSRDSYGYTF. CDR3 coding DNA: TGTGCCAGCAGCCGGGACAGCTATGGCTACACCTTC.

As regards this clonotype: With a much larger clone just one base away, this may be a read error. This chain's CDR3 is CASSPILTSGGSEQFF. Written as DNA, the CDR3 is TGTGCCAGCAGTCCAATCCTGACTAGCGGGGGGAGTGAGCAGTTCTTC. The chain employs TRBV28 and TRBJ2-1; 13 nucleotides line up with TRBD2. The CDR3 runs 16 residues. Trimming removed 5 bases from V and 9 bases from J; junction bases left unmatched: 10. The germline gives CDR1 MDHEN, CDR2 SYDVKM.

The CDR3 sequence is CASSRDTIGSPLHF. As DNA, the CDR3 is TGCGCCAGCAGCCGGGACACTATCGGTTCACCCCTCCACTTT. The chain recombines TRBV5-1 with TRBJ1-6; possibly TRBD1 for D (6 bases). The CDR3 consists of 14 residues. The V gene lost 4 bases and the J gene lost 9 bases, with 14 bases spanning the gap. Germline CDR1 and CDR2: SGHRS and YFSETQ.

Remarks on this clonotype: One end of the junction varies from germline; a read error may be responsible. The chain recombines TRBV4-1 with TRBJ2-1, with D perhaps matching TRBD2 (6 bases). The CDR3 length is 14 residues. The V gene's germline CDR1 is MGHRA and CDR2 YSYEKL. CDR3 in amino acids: CASSQVARGPVEFF. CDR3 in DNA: TGTGCCAGCAGCCAAGTGGCGCGGGGTCCCGTAGAGTTCTTC.

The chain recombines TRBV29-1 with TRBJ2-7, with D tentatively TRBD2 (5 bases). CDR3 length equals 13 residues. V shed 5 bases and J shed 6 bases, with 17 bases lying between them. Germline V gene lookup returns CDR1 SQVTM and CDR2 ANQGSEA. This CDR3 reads CSVSDPYGSEQYF. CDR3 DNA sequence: TGCAGCGTTAGTGATCCATATGGGAGCGAGCAGTACTTC.